This entry is about one TCR beta chain. Random hexamers were used to reverse transcribe the RNA input (about 0.5 to 1 ug). TCRdb reanalysed the immunoSEQ multiplex PCR reads using MiXCR and keeps one entry per CDR3 protein. The sample includes about 210,000 distinct CDR3 sequences, approximately 94% of them seen just once. These data belong to a study of CD8 T cells in Susac syndrome. This CDR3 is 17 amino acids long. Germline V gene sequence: CDR1 LGHNA, CDR2 YNFKEQ. V was trimmed by 5 bases and J by 2 bases, leaving 19 bases between them. The material sequenced was CD4+ T cells from PBMCs. V gene TRBV4-2 combines with J gene TRBJ1-5; no reliable D call. The source of this sequence is a human donor with Susac syndrome. The CDR3 here is CASSTNARREGNQPQHF. DNA for the CDR3: TGTGCCAGCAGCACAAATGCGAGGAGGGAGGGCAATCAGCCCCAGCATTTT.